Below are 20 T cell receptor beta chains sequenced from a single sample in a study of blood T cells in healthy people across ages. A second PCR, run for roughly 7 to 12 cycles, used a sample-barcoded 5' primer plus a J-beta primer mix. Each CDR3 protein is one row after TCRdb ran MiXCR on the 5' RACE reads. The sample carries over a million distinct CDR3 sequences, roughly 40% recorded once. Sequencing was performed on blood. The receptors were sampled from a woman between 18 and 29 years old in good health.

This clonotype was seen more than once but under ten times. V usage is TRBV20-1 and J usage is TRBJ2-3, with D unclear. There are 12 residues in the CDR3. The V end lost 7 bases, the J end lost 5 bases, and 13 bases lay between the germline ends. CDR1 DFQATT and CDR2 SNEGSKA come from the germline V gene (reference sequence). The CDR3 DNA follows: TGCAGTGGTGCGGTCCCAGGAGATACGCAGTATTTT. Translating it yields CSGAVPGDTQYF.

The chain recombines TRBV5-1 with TRBJ2-1; TRBD2 matches at 7 bases. This CDR3 is 15 amino acids long. V lost 0 bases, J lost 8 bases, and 8 bases stayed unmatched. CDR1 and CDR2 (germline): SGHRS, YFSETQ. The DNA of the CDR3 is TGCGCCAGCAGCTTGGCCCTCGGGACTATCGATGAGCAGTTCTTC. Its translation: CASSLALGTIDEQFF.

V and J are TRBV6-5 and TRBJ2-1, with D unresolved. The CDR3 extends over 12 amino acids. V gave up 6 bases and J gave up 6 bases, with 9 bases separating them. The V gene's germline CDR1 is MNHEY and CDR2 SVGAGI. CDR3 in DNA: TGTGCCAGCAGCCGATCCCTCAATGAGCAGTTCTTC. Protein product: CASSRSLNEQFF.

The rearrangement links TRBV6-1 to TRBJ2-1; D perhaps matches TRBD2 (6 bases). The CDR3 is made up of 15 amino acids. V was clipped by 5 bases and J by 1 base, with 12 bases between them. The germline V gene encodes CDR1 MNHNS and CDR2 SASEGT. CDR3 residues: CASSMIAESYNEQFF. CDR3 DNA sequence: TGTGCCAGCAGTATGATAGCGGAATCCTACAATGAGCAGTTCTTC.

This chain links TRBV4-1 with TRBJ2-5, with TRBD2 matching over 8 bases. Per germline, CDR1 MGHRA and CDR2 YSYEKL. There are 16 residues in the CDR3. With V trimmed by 2 bases and J by 2 bases, 7 bases remained unmatched. This CDR3 reads CASSQLGLAGQETQYF. The CDR3 coding sequence is TGCGCCAGCAGCCAACTCGGACTAGCCGGTCAAGAGACCCAGTACTTC.

V gene TRBV20-1 combines with J gene TRBJ2-3; TRBD2 is a possible D gene (6 bases). V was cut by 6 bases and J by 0 bases, with 22 bases left in between. Looked up from germline, CDR1 is DFQATT and CDR2 is SNEGSKA (reference sequence). The CDR3 is 17 amino acids. DNA for the CDR3: TGCAGTGCCAATAGGGCCGACTTTAGCGGTAGCACAGATACGCAGTATTTT. It translates to CSANRADFSGSTDTQYF.

V is TRBV2 and J is TRBJ1-1, with unresolved D. V shed 2 bases and J shed 3 bases, with 13 bases lying between them. This CDR3 contains 15 residues. Germline values: CDR1 SNHLY, CDR2 FYNNEI. CDR3 bases: TGTGCCAGCAGTGAAAGCAGGAGTTGTGACACTGAAGCTTTCTTT. Residues: CASSESRSCDTEAFF.

This clonotype has only a few counts. The chain employs TRBV10-3 and TRBJ2-7; 13 nucleotides match TRBD2. Germline CDR1 reads ENHRY; CDR2 reads SYGVKD. Losses at the gene ends were 5 bases for V and 7 bases for J; bases not matched to a gene: 11. The CDR3 sequence is 16 residues long. CDR3 amino acids: CAISTGLAGEFGEQYF. CDR3 nucleotide sequence: TGTGCCATCAGTACAGGACTAGCGGGAGAATTCGGTGAGCAGTACTTC.

This clonotype appeared a few times. This chain uses TRBV5-1 with TRBJ2-7, with TRBD1 as a possible D gene (6 bases). This CDR3 is built from 16 residues. The germline CDR1 and CDR2 sequences are SGHRS and YFSETQ. V gave up 3 bases and J gave up 4 bases, with 20 bases separating them. Written as DNA, the CDR3 is TGCGCCAGCAGCTCAATTCACCCGGACAGTGGGTACGAGCAGTACTTC. As protein: CASSSIHPDSGYEQYF.

This clonotype has just a few counts. The rearrangement links TRBV2 to TRBJ1-1, with 8 bases that match TRBD1. There are 15 residues in the CDR3. The germline V gene has CDR1 SNHLY and CDR2 FYNNEI. V gave up 7 bases and J gave up 1 base; unmatched junction bases: 8. In DNA form, the CDR3 reads TGTGCCAGCACCGGGACAGGAGGACCGAACACTGAAGCTTTCTTT. Translating gives CASTGTGGPNTEAFF.

The rearrangement links TRBV28 to TRBJ1-5; TRBD1 is a possible D gene (5 bases). This CDR3 comprises 13 residues. The germline V gene has CDR1 MDHEN and CDR2 SYDVKM. Trimming removed 2 bases from V and 7 bases from J, with 9 bases in between. The CDR3 spells CASSLPGTQPQHF. CDR3 in DNA: TGTGCCAGCAGTTTACCCGGGACCCAGCCCCAGCATTTT. Full variable domain (outside the CDR3, taken from reference TRBV28 and TRBJ1-5): DVKVTQSSRYLVKRTGEKVFLECVQDMDHENMFWYRQDPGLGLRLIYFSYDVKMKEKGDIPEGYSVSREKKERFSLILESASTNQTSMYLCASSLPGTQPQHFGDGTRLSIL.

With regard to this clonotype: Just one base apart from a much larger clone, this may be a read error. The chain employs TRBV29-1 and TRBJ2-5; D could derive from TRBD1 or TRBD2 (5 bases each). Per the germline V gene, CDR1 is SQVTM and CDR2 is ANQGSEA. The CDR3 covers 15 residues. V lost 5 bases, J lost 4 bases, and 20 bases lay in between. In DNA, the CDR3 is TGCAGCGTTAAAGGAGCTCTGGGACCTAGAGAGACCCAGTACTTC. Translating gives CSVKGALGPRETQYF.

This rearrangement joins TRBV6-1 to TRBJ2-7; D possibly corresponds to TRBD1 (7 bases). The CDR3 sequence is 16 residues long. The germline V gene has CDR1 MNHNS and CDR2 SASEGT. Trimming took off 8 bases at V and 0 bases at J, with 20 bases between the two ends. The CDR3: CASLPRGTAHSYEQYF. In DNA form, the CDR3 reads TGTGCCAGCCTACCCCGGGGGACAGCGCACTCCTACGAGCAGTACTTC.

This chain links TRBV30 with TRBJ2-4; 8 bases align to TRBD1. The DNA end is a closer match to TRBJ2-7, so the J assignment may be wrong. The CDR3 runs 14 residues. CDR1 and CDR2 (germline): GTSNPN, SVGIG (reference sequence). This CDR3 reads CAWTQQGVPYEQYF. DNA for the CDR3: TGTGCCTGGACCCAACAGGGGGTTCCCTACGAGCAGTACTTC.

This clonotype was picked up one time. This chain joins TRBV20-1 and TRBJ2-7; possible D gene TRBD1, 6 bases. The V and J ends lost 3 bases and 3 bases respectively, with 15 bases between them. The CDR3 sequence is 14 residues long. Germline V CDR1 and CDR2: DFQATT, SNEGSKA (reference sequence). CDR3 DNA: TGCAGTGCTAGGGATCCGGCAGGGGACTACGAGCAGTACTTC. Translated, it gives CSARDPAGDYEQYF.

The gene calls are TRBV2 and TRBJ2-6; D unresolved. Germline CDR1 and CDR2: SNHLY and FYNNEI. Trimming took 8 bases from V and 2 from J, leaving 7 bases between them. The CDR3 has 13 residues. The CDR3: CASDSPGANVLTF. The CDR3 DNA reads TGTGCCAGCGACTCTCCTGGGGCCAACGTCCTGACTTTC.

This chain joins TRBV12-3 or TRBV12-4 and TRBJ2-3, with 8 bases matching TRBD2. The CDR3 is made up of 17 amino acids. V gave up 5 bases and J gave up 1 base; unmatched junction bases: 11. CDR3 in DNA: TGTGCCAGCAGTGTCCCCTGGCGGGGGGCGGGCACAGATACGCAGTATTTT. As protein: CASSVPWRGAGTDTQYF.

The V call is TRBV5-1, the J call TRBJ2-1, with 9 bases fitting TRBD2. The CDR3 length is 16 residues. Germline CDR1 reads SGHRS; CDR2 reads YFSETQ. After removal of 2 bases from V and 7 bases from J, the junction contained 10 bases not matched to a gene. The CDR3 coding sequence is TGCGCCAGCAGCTTTGATGCGGGGGGGGCCTTTAATGAGCAGTTCTTC. Its protein is CASSFDAGGAFNEQFF. Variable domain in full (rest from reference TRBV5-1 and TRBJ2-1): KAGVTQTPRYLIKTRGQQVTLSCSPISGHRSVSWYQQTPGQGLQFLFEYFSETQRNKGNFPGRFSGRQFSNSRSEMNVSTLELGDSALYLCASSFDAGGAFNEQFFGPGTRLTVL.

V is TRBV6-5 and J is TRBJ2-7, with D perhaps given as TRBD1 or TRBD2 (5 bases each). The germline V gene has CDR1 MNHEY and CDR2 SVGAGI. This CDR3 has 15 amino acids. Trimming removed 5 bases from V and 6 bases from J, with 20 bases in between. The CDR3 region is CASSDPGRGLGEQYF. CDR3 DNA sequence: TGTGCCAGCAGTGACCCGGGACGTGGTCTCGGCGAGCAGTACTTC.

This rearrangement joins TRBV25-1 to TRBJ1-1; D may be TRBD1 (5 bases). With 7 bases removed from V and 3 bases from J, the gap between germline ends came to 15 bases. CDR1 and CDR2 (germline): MGHDK, SYGVNS. This CDR3 is 14 amino acids long. The CDR3: CASNGRGGDTEAFF. The CDR3 DNA follows: TGTGCCAGCAATGGGAGGGGAGGAGACACTGAAGCTTTCTTT.